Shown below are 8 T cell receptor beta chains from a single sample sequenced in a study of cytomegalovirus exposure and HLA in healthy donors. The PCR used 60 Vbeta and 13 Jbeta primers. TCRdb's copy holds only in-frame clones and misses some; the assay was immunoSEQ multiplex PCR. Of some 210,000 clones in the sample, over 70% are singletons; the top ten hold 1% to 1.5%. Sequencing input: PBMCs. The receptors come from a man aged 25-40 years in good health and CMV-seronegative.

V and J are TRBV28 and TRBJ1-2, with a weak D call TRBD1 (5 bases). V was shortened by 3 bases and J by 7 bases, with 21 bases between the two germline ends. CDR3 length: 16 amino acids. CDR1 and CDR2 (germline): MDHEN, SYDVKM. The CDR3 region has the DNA TGTGCCAGCAGTTTGGGAAGGGGAGGGGCATCGGTTGGCTACACCTTC. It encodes CASSLGRGGASVGYTF.

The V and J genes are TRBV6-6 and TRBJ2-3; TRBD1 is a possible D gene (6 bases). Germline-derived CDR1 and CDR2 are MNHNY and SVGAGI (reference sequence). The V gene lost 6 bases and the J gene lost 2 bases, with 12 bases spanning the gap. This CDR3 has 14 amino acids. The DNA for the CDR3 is TGTGCCAGCAGACCCACAGGGACCACAGATACGCAGTATTTT. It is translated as CASRPTGTTDTQYF.

In DNA form, the CDR3 reads TGTGCCAGCAGCCAAGTTGGCGGGGGGGCTTCAGATACGCAGTATTTT. This translates into CASSQVGGGASDTQYF. The V and J genes are TRBV4-2 and TRBJ2-3; 9 nucleotides align to TRBD2. CDR1 is LGHNA, CDR2 YNFKEQ, per germline. Unmatched junction bases numbered 6, after V lost 1 base and J lost 4 bases. The CDR3 sequence is 16 residues long.

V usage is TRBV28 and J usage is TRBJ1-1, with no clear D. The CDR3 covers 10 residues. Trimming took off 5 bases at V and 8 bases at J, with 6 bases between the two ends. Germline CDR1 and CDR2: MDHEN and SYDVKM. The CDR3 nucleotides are TGTGCCAGCAGTGCCCAGGAAGCTTTCTTT. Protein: CASSAQEAFF.

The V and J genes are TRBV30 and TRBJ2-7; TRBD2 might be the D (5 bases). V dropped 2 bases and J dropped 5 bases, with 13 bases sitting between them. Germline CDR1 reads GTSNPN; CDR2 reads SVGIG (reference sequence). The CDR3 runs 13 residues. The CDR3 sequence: CAWSIRLFDEQYF. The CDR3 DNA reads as TGTGCCTGGAGTATCCGACTATTTGACGAGCAGTACTTC.

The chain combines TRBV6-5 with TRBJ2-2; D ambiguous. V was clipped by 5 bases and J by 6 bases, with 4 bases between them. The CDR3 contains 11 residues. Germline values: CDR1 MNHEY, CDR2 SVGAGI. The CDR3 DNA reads TGTGCCAGCAGTGAGTCCGGGGAGCTGTTTTTT. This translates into CASSESGELFF.

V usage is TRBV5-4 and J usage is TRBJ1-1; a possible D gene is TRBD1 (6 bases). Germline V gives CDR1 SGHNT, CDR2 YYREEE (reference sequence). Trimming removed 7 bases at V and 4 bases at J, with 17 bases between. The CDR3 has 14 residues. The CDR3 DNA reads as TGTGCCAGCCTTGGGGGGGGGCTGAGCACTGAAGCTTTCTTT. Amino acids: CASLGGGLSTEAFF.

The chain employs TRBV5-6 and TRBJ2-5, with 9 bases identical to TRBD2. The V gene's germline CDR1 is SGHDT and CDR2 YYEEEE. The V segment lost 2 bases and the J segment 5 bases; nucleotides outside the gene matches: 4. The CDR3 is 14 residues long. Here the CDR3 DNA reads TGTGCCAGCAGCTTAGGACTAGCGAGGGAGACCCAGTACTTC. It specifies CASSLGLARETQYF.